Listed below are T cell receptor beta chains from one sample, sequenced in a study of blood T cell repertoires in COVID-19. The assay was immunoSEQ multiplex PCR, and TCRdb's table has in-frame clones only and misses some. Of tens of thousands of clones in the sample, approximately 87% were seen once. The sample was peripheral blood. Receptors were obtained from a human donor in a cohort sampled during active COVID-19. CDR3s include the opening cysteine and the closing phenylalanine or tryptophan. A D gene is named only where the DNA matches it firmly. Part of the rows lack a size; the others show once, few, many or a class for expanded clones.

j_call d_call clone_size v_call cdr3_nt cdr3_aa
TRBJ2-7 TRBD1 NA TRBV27 TGTGCCAGCAGTTTATCGATTAGGTCGACAGGGGGCGAGCAGTACTTC CASSLSIRSTGGEQYF
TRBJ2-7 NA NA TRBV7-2 TGTGCCAGCAGCTCCTTCCTCATGAGCTCCTACGAGCAGTACTTC CASSSFLMSSYEQYF
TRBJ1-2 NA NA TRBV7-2 TGTGCCAGCAGCGGGTCTCTGCAGGGGAGCTATGGCTACACCTTC CASSGSLQGSYGYTF
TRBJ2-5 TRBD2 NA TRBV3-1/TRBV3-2 TGTGCCAGCAGCCAAGGACCTCCGGGACTAGCGGGGGGGGCCCAGTACTTC CASSQGPPGLAGGAQYF
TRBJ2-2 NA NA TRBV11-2 TGTGCCAGCATGCAGTCTCTTCACACCGGGGAGCTGTTTTTT CASMQSLHTGELFF
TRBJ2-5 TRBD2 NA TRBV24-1 TGTGCCACCAGTGCCCACCCCGGGGGGGGAGGTGCCCAAGAGACCCAGTACTTC CATSAHPGGGGAQETQYF
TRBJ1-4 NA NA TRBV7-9 TGTGCCAGCAGCCCTCCCTTGGGGCGGCCGGCCGGTGGGGAAAAACTGTTTTTT CASSPPLGRPAGGEKLFF
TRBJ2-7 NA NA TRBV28 TGTGCCAGCAGTCTGAGGGTCGGGAGCTCCTACGAGCAGTACTTC CASSLRVGSSYEQYF
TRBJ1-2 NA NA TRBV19 TGTGCCAGTAGTTTCGAGGGAATAGGCGGCTACACCTTC CASSFEGIGGYTF
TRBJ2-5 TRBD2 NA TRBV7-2 TGTGCCAGCAGCTTACAAGCGGGAGAGGCCCAAGAGACCCAGTACTTC CASSLQAGEAQETQYF
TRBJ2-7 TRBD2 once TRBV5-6 TGTGCCAGCAGCTTGGGACTAGCGGACCGGCCCTACGAGCAGTACTTC CASSLGLADRPYEQYF
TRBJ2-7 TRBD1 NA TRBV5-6 TGTGCCAGCAGCCAAACCTGGGGGACAGGGGATTCTTTCTACGAGCAGTACTTC CASSQTWGTGDSFYEQYF
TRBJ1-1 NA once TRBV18 TGTGCCAGCTCACTGACAGCAAGCACTGAAGCTTTCTTT CASSLTASTEAFF
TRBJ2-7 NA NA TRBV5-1 TGCGCCAGCAGCTTGGTCCCGGGCTCCTACGAGCAGTACTTC CASSLVPGSYEQYF
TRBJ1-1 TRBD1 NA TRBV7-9 TGTGCCAGCAGCTTAGCGCAGGGGGTGAACACTGAAGCTTTCTTT CASSLAQGVNTEAFF
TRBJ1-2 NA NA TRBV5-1 TGCGCCAGCGGATACGAGGGGGTTCACTATGGCTACACCTTC CASGYEGVHYGYTF
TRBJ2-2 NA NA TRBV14 TGTGCCAGCAGTCCAGGGTTCTTTAGCACCGGGGAGCTGTTTTTT CASSPGFFSTGELFF
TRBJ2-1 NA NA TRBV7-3 TGTGCCAGCAGCTTAGGCGGGGTTGGGGACAATGAGCAGTTCTTC CASSLGGVGDNEQFF
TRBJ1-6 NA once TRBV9 TGTGCCAGCAGCGTAGAGGCAGGGGTTTCGAATTCACCCCTCCACTTT CASSVEAGVSNSPLHF
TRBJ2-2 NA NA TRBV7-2 TGTGCCAGCAGCTTAGCCCTCGGGACAGGGGTAGCGGGGGCTATCGGGGAGCTGTTTTTT CASSLALGTGVAGAIGELFF
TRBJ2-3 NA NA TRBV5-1 TGCGCCAGCGCCGTAGGGGGATCAGATACGCAGTATTTT CASAVGGSDTQYF
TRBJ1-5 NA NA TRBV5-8 TGTGCCAGCAGCCCATCCGGGCCCCAGCATTTT CASSPSGPQHF
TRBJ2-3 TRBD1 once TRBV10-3 TGTGCCATCAATAGTCCGGGACAGCGCACAGATACGCAGTATTTT CAINSPGQRTDTQYF
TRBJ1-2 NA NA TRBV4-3 TGCGCCAGCAGCCCGTCGGAGGACTATGGCTACACCTTC CASSPSEDYGYTF
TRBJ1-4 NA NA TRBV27 TGTGCCAGCAGTTCTAGAAGGTACTCGAATGAAAAACTGTTTTTT CASSSRRYSNEKLFF
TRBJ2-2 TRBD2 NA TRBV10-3 TGTGCCATCAGTGTACGAGCGGGAGTAGGGGAGCTGTTTTTT CAISVRAGVGELFF
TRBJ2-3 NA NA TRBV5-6 TGTGCCAGCAGCGTGGAAAGGGGGCGGGGACTTACAGATACGCAGTATTTT CASSVERGRGLTDTQYF
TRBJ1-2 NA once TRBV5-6 TGTGCCAGCAGCCGGGATAGCCAAATCTATGGCTACACCTTC CASSRDSQIYGYTF
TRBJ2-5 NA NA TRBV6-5 TGTGCCAGCAAAACCGGCGGGGCCCCAAAGTACTTC CASKTGGAPKYF
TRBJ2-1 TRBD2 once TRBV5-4 TGTGCCAGCAGCTTGAGTAGCGGGTGGTACAATGAGCAGTTCTTC CASSLSSGWYNEQFF
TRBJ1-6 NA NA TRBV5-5 TGTGCCAGCAGTGCAGGGCCGGATTCACCCCTCCACTTT CASSAGPDSPLHF
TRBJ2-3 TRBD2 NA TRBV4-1 TGCGCCAGCAGCCAAGTTGGGGTCGGGAGGGCGACAGATACGCAGTATTTT CASSQVGVGRATDTQYF
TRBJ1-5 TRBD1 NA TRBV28 TGTGCCAGCAGCCAAGGGGGACAGGGAGTTGATCAGCCCCAGCATTTT CASSQGGQGVDQPQHF
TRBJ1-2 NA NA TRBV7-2 TGTGCCAGCAGCTTATCGACCCGTTCGGGGGACTATGGCTACACCTTC CASSLSTRSGDYGYTF
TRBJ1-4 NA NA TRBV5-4 TGTGCCAGCAGCTTGGGACAGTTTAATGAAAAACTGTTTTTT CASSLGQFNEKLFF
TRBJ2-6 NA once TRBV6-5 TGTGCCAGCAGTCTTCAGGGCTCTGGGGCCAACGTCCTGACTTTC CASSLQGSGANVLTF